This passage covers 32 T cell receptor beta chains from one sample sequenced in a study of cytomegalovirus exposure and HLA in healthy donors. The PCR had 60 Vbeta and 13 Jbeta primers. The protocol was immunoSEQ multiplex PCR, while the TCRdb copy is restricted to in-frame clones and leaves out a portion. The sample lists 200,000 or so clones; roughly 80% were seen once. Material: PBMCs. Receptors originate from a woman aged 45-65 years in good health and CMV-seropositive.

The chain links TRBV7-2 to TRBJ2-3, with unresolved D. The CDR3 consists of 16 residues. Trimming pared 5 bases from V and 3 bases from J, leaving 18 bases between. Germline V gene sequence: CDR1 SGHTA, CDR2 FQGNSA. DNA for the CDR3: TGTGCCAGCAGCCCAAAATACCGATCGCAGACAGATACGCAGTATTTT. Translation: CASSPKYRSQTDTQYF.

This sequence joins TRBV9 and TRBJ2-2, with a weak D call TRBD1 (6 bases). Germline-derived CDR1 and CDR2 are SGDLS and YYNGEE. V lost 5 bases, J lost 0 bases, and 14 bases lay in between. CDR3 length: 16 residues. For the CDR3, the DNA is TGTGCCAGCAGTGAAAAGGGGGACGCGAACACCGGGGAGCTGTTTTTT. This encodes CASSEKGDANTGELFF. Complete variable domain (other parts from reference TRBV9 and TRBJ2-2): DSGVTQTPKHLITATGQRVTLRCSPRSGDLSVYWYQQSLDQGLQFLIQYYNGEERAKGNILERFSAQQFPDLHSELNLSSLELGDSALYFCASSEKGDANTGELFFGEGSRLTVL.

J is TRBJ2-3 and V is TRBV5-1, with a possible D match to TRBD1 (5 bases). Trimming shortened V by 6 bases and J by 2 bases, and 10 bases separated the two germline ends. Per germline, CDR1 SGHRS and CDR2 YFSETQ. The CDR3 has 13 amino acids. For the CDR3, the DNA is TGCGCCAGCAATAAAGGGGACACAGATACGCAGTATTTT. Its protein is CASNKGDTDTQYF. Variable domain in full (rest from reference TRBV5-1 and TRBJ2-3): KAGVTQTPRYLIKTRGQQVTLSCSPISGHRSVSWYQQTPGQGLQFLFEYFSETQRNKGNFPGRFSGRQFSNSRSEMNVSTLELGDSALYLCASNKGDTDTQYFGPGTRLTVL.

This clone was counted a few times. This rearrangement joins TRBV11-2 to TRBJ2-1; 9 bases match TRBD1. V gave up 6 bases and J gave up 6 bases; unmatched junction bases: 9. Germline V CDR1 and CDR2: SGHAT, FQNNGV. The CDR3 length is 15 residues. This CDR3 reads CASSTGTGKVNEQFF. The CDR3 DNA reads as TGTGCCAGCAGTACCGGGACAGGGAAGGTCAATGAGCAGTTCTTC.

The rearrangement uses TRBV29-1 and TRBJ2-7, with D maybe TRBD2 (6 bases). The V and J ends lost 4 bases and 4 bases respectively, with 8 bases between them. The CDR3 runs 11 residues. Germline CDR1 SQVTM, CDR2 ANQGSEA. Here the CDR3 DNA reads TGCAGCGTTGTGGGGGGTTACGAGCAGTACTTC. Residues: CSVVGGYEQYF.

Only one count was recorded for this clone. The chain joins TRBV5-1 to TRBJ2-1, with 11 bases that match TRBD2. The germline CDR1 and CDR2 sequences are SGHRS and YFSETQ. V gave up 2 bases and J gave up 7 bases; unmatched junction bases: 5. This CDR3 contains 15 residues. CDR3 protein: CASSLIAGGINEQFF. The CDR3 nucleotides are TGCGCCAGCAGCTTAATAGCGGGAGGGATTAATGAGCAGTTCTTC.

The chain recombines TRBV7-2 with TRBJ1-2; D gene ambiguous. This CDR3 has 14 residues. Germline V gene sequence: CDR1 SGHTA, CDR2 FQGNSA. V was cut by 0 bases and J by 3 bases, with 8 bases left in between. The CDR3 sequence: CASSLAPTDYGYTF. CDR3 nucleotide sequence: TGTGCCAGCAGCTTAGCTCCTACCGACTATGGCTACACCTTC.

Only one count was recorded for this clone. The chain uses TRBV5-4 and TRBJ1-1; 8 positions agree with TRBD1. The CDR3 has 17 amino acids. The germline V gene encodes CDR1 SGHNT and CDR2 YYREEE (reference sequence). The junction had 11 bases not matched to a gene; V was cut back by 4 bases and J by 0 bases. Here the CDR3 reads CASSDVNRGLMNTEAFF. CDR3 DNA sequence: TGTGCCAGCAGCGACGTTAACAGGGGGTTAATGAACACTGAAGCTTTCTTT. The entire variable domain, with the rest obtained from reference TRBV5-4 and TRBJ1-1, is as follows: ETGVTQSPTHLIKTRGQQVTLRCSSQSGHNTVSWYQQALGQGPQFIFQYYREEENGRGNFPPRFSGLQFPNYSSELNVNALELDDSALYLCASSDVNRGLMNTEAFFGQGTRLTVV.

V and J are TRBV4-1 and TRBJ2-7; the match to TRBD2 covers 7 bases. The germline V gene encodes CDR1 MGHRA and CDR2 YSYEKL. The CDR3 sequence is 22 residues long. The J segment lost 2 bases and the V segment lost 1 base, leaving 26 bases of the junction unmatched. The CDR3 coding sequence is TGCGCCAGCAGCCAAGTGACCCTACAGACCCCCTTCATCAGGGAGGGGCCCTACGAGCAGTACTTC. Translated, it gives CASSQVTLQTPFIREGPYEQYF.

CDR3 sequence: CASRGREGTGELFF. In nucleotides, the CDR3 is TGTGCCAGCAGGGGTCGCGAGGGTACCGGGGAGCTGTTTTTT. The chain employs TRBV25-1 and TRBJ2-2; D might be TRBD2 (5 bases). The germline CDR1 and CDR2 sequences are MGHDK and SYGVNS. The CDR3 has 14 amino acids. V lost 6 bases and J lost 5, with 13 bases in between.

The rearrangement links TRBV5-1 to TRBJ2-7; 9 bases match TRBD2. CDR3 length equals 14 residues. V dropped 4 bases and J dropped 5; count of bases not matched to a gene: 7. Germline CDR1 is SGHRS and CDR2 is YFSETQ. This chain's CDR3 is CASSAGGSGNEQYF. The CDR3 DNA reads TGCGCCAGCAGCGCGGGGGGGTCAGGGAACGAGCAGTACTTC. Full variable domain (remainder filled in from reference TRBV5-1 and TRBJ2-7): KAGVTQTPRYLIKTRGQQVTLSCSPISGHRSVSWYQQTPGQGLQFLFEYFSETQRNKGNFPGRFSGRQFSNSRSEMNVSTLELGDSALYLCASSAGGSGNEQYFGPGTRLTVT.

Here the CDR3 DNA reads TGTGCCAGCAGCATCGGGACAGAATACGAGCAGTACTTC. Its protein is CASSIGTEYEQYF. The chain combines TRBV11-2 with TRBJ2-7; the match to TRBD1 covers 7 bases. The CDR3 is 13 residues long. Germline values: CDR1 SGHAT, CDR2 FQNNGV. The junction had 5 bases not matched to a gene; V was cut back by 5 bases and J by 4 bases. Variable domain in full (rest from reference TRBV11-2 and TRBJ2-7): EAGVAQSPRYKIIEKRQSVAFWCNPISGHATLYWYQQILGQGPKLLIQFQNNGVVDDSQLPKDRFSAERLKGVDSTLKIQPAKLEDSAVYLCASSIGTEYEQYFGPGTRLTVT.

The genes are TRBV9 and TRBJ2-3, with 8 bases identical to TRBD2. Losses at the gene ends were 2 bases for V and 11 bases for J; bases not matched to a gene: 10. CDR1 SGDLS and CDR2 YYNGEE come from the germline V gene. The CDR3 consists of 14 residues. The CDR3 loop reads CASSVNGLAGGQYF. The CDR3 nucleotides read TGTGCCAGCAGCGTGAACGGCCTAGCGGGCGGGCAGTATTTT.

The CDR3 nucleotides read TGTGCCAGCAGCTCCTACTCTGGAAACACCATATATTTT. Translating gives CASSSYSGNTIYF. The V and J genes are TRBV27 and TRBJ1-3, with D uncertain. Germline V CDR1 and CDR2: MNHEY, SMNVEV (reference sequence). The V end was cut by 6 bases, the J end by 0 bases, with 6 bases between. The CDR3 loop spans 13 amino acids.

This CDR3 is CASSRGGARETQYF. CDR3 nucleotide sequence: TGCGCCAGCAGCCGGGGAGGGGCTCGGGAGACCCAGTACTTC. The chain links TRBV4-3 to TRBJ2-5; the match to TRBD2 covers 7 bases. CDR1 is LGHNA, CDR2 YSLEER, per germline. J lost 5 bases, V lost 4 bases, and 7 bases had no gene match. The CDR3 spans 14 residues.

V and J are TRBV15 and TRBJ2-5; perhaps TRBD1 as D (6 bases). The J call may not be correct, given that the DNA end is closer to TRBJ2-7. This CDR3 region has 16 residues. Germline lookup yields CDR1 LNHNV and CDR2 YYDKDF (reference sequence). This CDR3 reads CATSRVGRGRGDEQYF. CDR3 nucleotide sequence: TGTGCCACCAGCAGAGTTGGTAGAGGCAGGGGAGACGAGCAGTACTTC.

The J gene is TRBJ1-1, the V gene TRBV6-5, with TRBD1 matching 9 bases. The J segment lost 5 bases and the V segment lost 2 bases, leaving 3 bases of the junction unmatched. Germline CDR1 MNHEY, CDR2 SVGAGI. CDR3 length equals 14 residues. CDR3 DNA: TGTGCCAGCAGTTACACAGGGGGCAGAACTGAAGCTTTCTTT. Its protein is CASSYTGGRTEAFF.

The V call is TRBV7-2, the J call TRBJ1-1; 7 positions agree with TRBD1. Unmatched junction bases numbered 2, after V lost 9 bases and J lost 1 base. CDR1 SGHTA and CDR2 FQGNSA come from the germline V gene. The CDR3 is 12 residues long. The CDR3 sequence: CASRQGNTEAFF. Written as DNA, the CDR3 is TGTGCCAGTCGACAGGGGAACACTGAAGCTTTCTTT.

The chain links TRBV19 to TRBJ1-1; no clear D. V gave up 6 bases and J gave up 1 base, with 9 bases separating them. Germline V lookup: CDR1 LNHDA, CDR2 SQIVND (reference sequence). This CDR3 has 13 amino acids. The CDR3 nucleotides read TGTGCCAGTAGCCATCGGGGGAACACTGAAGCTTTCTTT. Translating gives CASSHRGNTEAFF.

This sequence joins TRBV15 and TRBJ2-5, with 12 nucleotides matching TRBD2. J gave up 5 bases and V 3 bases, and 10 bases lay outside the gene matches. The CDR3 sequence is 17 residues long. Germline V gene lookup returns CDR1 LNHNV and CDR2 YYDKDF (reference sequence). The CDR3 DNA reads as TGTGCCACCAGCAGTGTAACTAGCGGGAGGAGGGGGGAGACCCAGTACTTC. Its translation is CATSSVTSGRRGETQYF.

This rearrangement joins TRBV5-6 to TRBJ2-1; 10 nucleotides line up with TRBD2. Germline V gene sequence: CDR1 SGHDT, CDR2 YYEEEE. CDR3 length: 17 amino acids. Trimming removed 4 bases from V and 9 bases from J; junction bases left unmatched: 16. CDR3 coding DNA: TGTGCCAGCAGCCTGAGGGCTAGCGGGAGTTTTTACGGTGAGCAGTTCTTC. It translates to CASSLRASGSFYGEQFF.

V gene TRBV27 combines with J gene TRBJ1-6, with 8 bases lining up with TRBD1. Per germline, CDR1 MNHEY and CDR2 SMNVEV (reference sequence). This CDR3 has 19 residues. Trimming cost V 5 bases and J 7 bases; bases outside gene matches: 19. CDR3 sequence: CASSRKSGTGLSWNSPLHF. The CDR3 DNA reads TGTGCCAGCAGTAGAAAATCCGGGACAGGACTTTCATGGAATTCACCCCTCCACTTT.

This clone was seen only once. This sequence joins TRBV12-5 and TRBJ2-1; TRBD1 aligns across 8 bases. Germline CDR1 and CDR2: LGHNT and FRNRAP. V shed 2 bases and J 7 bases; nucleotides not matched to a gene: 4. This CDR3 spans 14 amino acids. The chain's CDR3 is CASGLSDRVNEQFF. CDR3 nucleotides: TGTGCTAGTGGTTTGTCGGACAGGGTAAATGAGCAGTTCTTC.

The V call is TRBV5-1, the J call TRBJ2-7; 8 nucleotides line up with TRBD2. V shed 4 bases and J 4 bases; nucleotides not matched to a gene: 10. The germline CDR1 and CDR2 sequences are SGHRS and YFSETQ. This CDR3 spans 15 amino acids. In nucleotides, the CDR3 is TGCGCCAGCAGCCTAATCATAGCGGGGAGGTACGAGCAGTACTTC. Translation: CASSLIIAGRYEQYF.

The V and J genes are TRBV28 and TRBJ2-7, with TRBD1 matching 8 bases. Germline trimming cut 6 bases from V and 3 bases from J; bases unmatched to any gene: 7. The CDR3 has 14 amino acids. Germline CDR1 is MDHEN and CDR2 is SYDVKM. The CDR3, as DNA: TGTGCCAGCAGCTTAACCAGGGGGCTCTACGAGCAGTACTTC. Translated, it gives CASSLTRGLYEQYF.

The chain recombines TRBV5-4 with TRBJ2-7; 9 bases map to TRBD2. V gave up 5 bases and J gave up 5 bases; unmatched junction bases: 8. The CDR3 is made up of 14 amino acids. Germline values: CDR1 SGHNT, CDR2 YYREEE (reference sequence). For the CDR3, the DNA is TGTGCCAGCAGTAAGTTAGCGGGGGACAACGAGCAGTACTTC. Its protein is CASSKLAGDNEQYF.

CDR3 coding DNA: TGTGCCAGCTCCCCAGCGGGAGGGCCTCGACCAAGGGAGCAGTACTTC. This encodes CASSPAGGPRPREQYF. V and J are TRBV18 and TRBJ2-7; 10 positions match TRBD2. Germline CDR1 reads KGHSH; CDR2 reads LQKENI. V shed 6 bases, J shed 7 bases, and the junction held 15 bases outside the gene matches. This CDR3 region has 16 residues.

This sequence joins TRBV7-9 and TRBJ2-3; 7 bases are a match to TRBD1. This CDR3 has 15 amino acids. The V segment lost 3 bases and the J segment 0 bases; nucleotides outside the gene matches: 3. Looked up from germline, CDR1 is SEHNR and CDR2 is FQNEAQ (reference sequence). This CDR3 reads CASSLDRKSTDTQYF. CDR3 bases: TGTGCCAGCAGCTTGGACAGGAAGAGCACAGATACGCAGTATTTT.

CDR3 loop: CASSQGTGPGYTF. The CDR3 region has the DNA TGTGCCAGCAGCCAAGGGACAGGGCCTGGCTACACCTTC. The V call is TRBV14, the J call TRBJ1-2; 8 bases agree with TRBD1. This CDR3 has 13 amino acids. V gave up 1 base and J gave up 7 bases; unmatched junction bases: 2. CDR1 SGHDN and CDR2 FVKESK come from the germline V gene.

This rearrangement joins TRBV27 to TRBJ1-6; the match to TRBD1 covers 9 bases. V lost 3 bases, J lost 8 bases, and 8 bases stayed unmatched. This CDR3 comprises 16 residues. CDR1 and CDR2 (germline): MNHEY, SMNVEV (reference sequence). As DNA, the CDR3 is TGTGCCAGCAGTTTGGGGACAGGGTTTGGGGATTCACCCCTCCACTTT. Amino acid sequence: CASSLGTGFGDSPLHF.

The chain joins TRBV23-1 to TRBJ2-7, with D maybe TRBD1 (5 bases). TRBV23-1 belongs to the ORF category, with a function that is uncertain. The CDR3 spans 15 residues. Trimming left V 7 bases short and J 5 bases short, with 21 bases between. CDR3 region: CASTTRSRAIHEQYF. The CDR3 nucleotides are TGCGCCAGCACCACAAGGTCCAGGGCGATCCACGAGCAGTACTTC.

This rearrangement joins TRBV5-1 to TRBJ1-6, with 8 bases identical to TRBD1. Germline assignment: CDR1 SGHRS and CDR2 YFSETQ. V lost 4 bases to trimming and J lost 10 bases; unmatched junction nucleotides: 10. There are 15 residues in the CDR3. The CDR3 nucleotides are TGCGCCAGCAGCCCGTCAGGGGGCGACGGGTCACCCCTCCACTTT. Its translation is CASSPSGGDGSPLHF.